The T cell receptor (beta chain) described here comes from a study of Graves' ophthalmopathy and Graves' hyperthyroidism. The sample holds many counts of this clonotype. Amplification from RNA transcripts yielded the TCR beta CDR3 regions. HTBI primers were employed in first-round RT-PCR, then a second-round multiplex PCR followed. MiXCR was run by TCRdb on the multiplex PCR reads, yielding one entry per CDR3 protein. The repertoire has about 200,000 distinct CDR3 sequences, roughly 27% of them found once; the top ten carry about 9.1%. The TCR sequence derives from a man aged 45 to 65 with Graves' ophthalmopathy. Material: peripheral blood.

The CDR3, as DNA: TGTGCCAGCGTGTCGATAGGACAACTCTCCGAAGCTTTCTTT. This encodes CASVSIGQLSEAFF. The chain uses TRBV2 and TRBJ1-1; tentatively, D is TRBD1 (5 bases). The germline V gene has CDR1 SNHLY and CDR2 FYNNEI. The CDR3 has 14 amino acids. V was cut by 8 bases and J by 8 bases, with 21 bases left in between.